These T cell receptor beta chains were read from a single sample in a study of blood T cell repertoires in COVID-19. TCRdb's copy holds only in-frame clones and misses some; the assay was immunoSEQ multiplex PCR. Of more than 140,000 clones listed, 85% to 90% are singletons. The sample was peripheral blood. These receptors originate from a woman aged 55-70 years with acute or convalescent COVID-19. The CDR3 runs from the conserved cysteine through the conserved F or W. A D gene is named only where the DNA matches it firmly. Some rows mark clone size as missing; the rest say once, few, many or name a class of expanded clone.

clone size	J gene	D gene	V gene	CDR3 DNA	CDR3 protein
.	TRBJ2-1	TRBD2	TRBV5-1	TGCGCCAGCAGCGCAAGGACTAGCGGGGGGGCCTACAATGAGCAGTTCTTC	CASSARTSGGAYNEQFF
.	TRBJ2-5	TRBD1	TRBV9	TGTGCCAGCAGCGTCGGACAGGTACAAGAGACCCAGTACTTC	CASSVGQVQETQYF
.	TRBJ2-7	.	TRBV5-6	TGTGCCAGCAGCTTGATCGCAGGGTCCTCCTACGAGCAGTACTTC	CASSLIAGSSYEQYF
.	TRBJ2-3	TRBD2	TRBV7-2	TGTGCCAGCAACCTGGGCGGGGGGGCCATCGCAGATACGCAGTATTTT	CASNLGGGAIADTQYF
once	TRBJ2-2	.	TRBV15	TGTGCCACCAGCAGGGACCAGGGGTCCGGGGAGCTGTTTTTT	CATSRDQGSGELFF
once	TRBJ2-7	TRBD1	TRBV7-2	TGTGCCAGCAGCTTAGGGAGACAGGGGTTTAGGGTCTACGAGCAGTACTTC	CASSLGRQGFRVYEQYF
.	TRBJ2-1	TRBD2	TRBV7-2	TGTGCCAGCAGCTTAGCGGGACTAGCGGGGGGAGGTGAGCAGTTCTTC	CASSLAGLAGGGEQFF
.	TRBJ2-3	TRBD2	TRBV4-1	TGCGCCAGCAGCCAAGATCGTACTCCGGGACTAGCGGGGAGCACAGATACGCAGTATTTT	CASSQDRTPGLAGSTDTQYF
.	TRBJ2-5	TRBD1	TRBV6-6	TGTGCCAGCAGCACAGGGGGCGAGGAGACCCAGTACTTC	CASSTGGEETQYF
.	TRBJ2-1	TRBD2	TRBV4-2	TGTGCCAGCAGCCGCAAACTAGCGGGGGGCGACTCGACCTACAATGAGCAGTTCTTC	CASSRKLAGGDSTYNEQFF
.	TRBJ1-2	.	TRBV7-3	TGTGCCAGCAGCTTAGGCCCAGGGGAAGCCTATGGCTACACCTTC	CASSLGPGEAYGYTF
.	TRBJ1-3	TRBD1	TRBV6-5	TGTGCCAGCAGTTCGACAGGGGGCACTGGAAACACCATATATTTT	CASSSTGGTGNTIYF
.	TRBJ2-7	.	TRBV29-1	TGCAGCGTGCAGGCTACCCACGAGCAGTACTTC	CSVQATHEQYF
.	TRBJ1-4	.	TRBV6-6	TGTGCCAGCAGTCAGACAGTTTTTGACTCAACTAATGAAAAACTGTTTTTT	CASSQTVFDSTNEKLFF
.	TRBJ2-3	.	TRBV11-3	TGTGCCAGCAGTTCTACCAGGGGTGCAGATACGCAGTATTTT	CASSSTRGADTQYF